There are many counts of the clone carrying this T cell receptor beta chain. TCRdb ran MiXCR on the 5' RACE reads and lists one entry per CDR3 protein. The sample lists approximately 120,000 distinct CDR3 sequences; 6.5% to 8% were seen once. This record belongs to a study of T cells after yellow fever vaccination. The CDR3 is 16 amino acids. The V and J ends lost 4 bases and 1 base respectively, with 16 bases between them. The germline V gene has CDR1 LNHNV and CDR2 YYDKDF (reference sequence). Sequences were derived from CD4+ T cells sorted from PBMCs, sampled approximately 11 days after the first yellow fever vaccination. The rearrangement joins TRBV15 to TRBJ1-1; D is ambiguous. The source of this sequence is a man between 18 and 29 years old who received the YFV17D yellow fever vaccine. In DNA form, the CDR3 reads TGTGCCACCAGCAAGGAGAGGTCGGCCGGGAACACTGAAGCTTTCTTT. This sequence encodes CATSKERSAGNTEAFF.